The 32 T cell receptor beta chains listed next were all sequenced from one sample in a study of T cells expressing NK-cell markers. With the 5' RACE reads reprocessed, TCRdb shows one record per CDR3 protein and no DNA. The repertoire table contains roughly 430,000 distinct CDR3 sequences. The material sequenced was blood T cells: a sorted CD56 or NKG2C T cell subset, CD4+ or CD8+ T cells, or bulk PBMC T cells (not recorded which). The origin of the receptors is a woman aged 18-70 years in good health.

The CDR3 here is CSALKNNEQFF. The chain combines TRBV20-1 with TRBJ2-1. CDR1 is DFQATT, CDR2 SNEGSKA, per germline (reference sequence). This CDR3 contains 11 residues.

The chain links TRBV28 to TRBJ1-5. The CDR3 runs to 14 residues. Per germline, CDR1 MDHEN and CDR2 SYDVKM. This CDR3 reads CASSLIGDPEPQHF.

Considering frequency, this clonotype is large. This chain joins TRBV20-1 and TRBJ1-5. Per germline, CDR1 DFQATT and CDR2 SNEGSKA (reference sequence). This CDR3 region has 11 residues. The CDR3 spells CSAGAAQPQHF.

This chain uses TRBV7-2 with TRBJ2-5; the D gene TCRdb calls, TRBD1, cannot be checked with no DNA. In germline, CDR1 is SGHTA, CDR2 FQGNSA. The CDR3 extends over 14 amino acids. The CDR3 reads CASSLAWGEETQYF. Full variable domain (rest looked up from reference TRBV7-2 and TRBJ2-5): GAGVSQSPSNKVTEKGKDVELRCDPISGHTALYWYRQSLGQGLEFLIYFQGNSAPDKSGLPSDRFSAERTGGSVSTLTIQRTQQEDSAVYLCASSLAWGEETQYFGPGTRLLVL.

The chain links TRBV6-5 to TRBJ2-7. This CDR3 has 15 residues. The germline CDR1 and CDR2 sequences are MNHEY and SVGAGI. CDR3 sequence: CASSYRAGGAYEQYF.

The genes are TRBV7-8 and TRBJ1-6. Germline CDR1 is SGHVS and CDR2 is FQNEAQ. There are 13 residues in the CDR3. The CDR3 reads CASSLAPNSPLHF.

The V call is TRBV18, the J call TRBJ2-7; the TCRdb D gene call, TRBD1, has no DNA to confirm it. This CDR3 contains 15 residues. Germline V gene lookup returns CDR1 KGHSH and CDR2 LQKENI. CDR3 sequence: CASSPGAALYYEQYF.

This chain joins TRBV7-2 and TRBJ1-4. CDR3 length: 13 residues. From germline, CDR1 is SGHTA and CDR2 FQGNSA. CDR3 region: CASSFSASEKLFF. The whole variable domain, remainder taken from reference TRBV7-2 and TRBJ1-4, is GAGVSQSPSNKVTEKGKDVELRCDPISGHTALYWYRQSLGQGLEFLIYFQGNSAPDKSGLPSDRFSAERTGGSVSTLTIQRTQQEDSAVYLCASSFSASEKLFFGSGTQLSVL.

The chain has TRBV5-4 and TRBJ2-5; TCRdb selects TRBD2, and the lack of DNA leaves this call unchecked. The CDR3 spans 15 residues. Per germline, CDR1 SGHNT and CDR2 YYREEE (reference sequence). The CDR3 loop reads CASSLGFLASETQYF.

CDR3 loop: CASSGGQGVSSFF. The chain employs TRBV5-6 and TRBJ1-1; TCRdb's assignment of TRBD1 cannot be checked, as there is no DNA. Germline CDR1 is SGHDT and CDR2 is YYEEEE. The CDR3 contains 13 residues.

The chain combines TRBV10-3 with TRBJ2-3; there is no DNA to check the TCRdb D call of TRBD2. The CDR3 covers 15 residues. CDR1 and CDR2 from the germline V gene are ENHRY and SYGVKD. Here the CDR3 reads CAISVAGGPTDTQYF.

The chain is built from TRBV7-9 and TRBJ2-3; TCRdb returns TRBD1, unconfirmable since there is no DNA. This CDR3 has 14 residues. The germline V gene has CDR1 SEHNR and CDR2 FQNEAQ (reference sequence). Here the CDR3 reads CASSPPGEFATQYF.

The rearrangement joins TRBV12-3 or TRBV12-4 to TRBJ1-2. This CDR3 spans 13 amino acids. The CDR3 spells CASSSDTRYGYTF.

This rearrangement joins TRBV4-2 to TRBJ2-7; the TRBD2 assignment by TCRdb is unverifiable without DNA. CDR1 and CDR2 from the germline V gene are LGHNA and YNFKEQ. This CDR3 comprises 13 residues. CDR3 amino acids: CASSQIGEGEQYF.

The chain recombines TRBV7-2 with TRBJ1-6; TCRdb indicates TRBD1, and absent DNA this call remains unverified. This CDR3 has 14 amino acids. Germline-derived CDR1 and CDR2 are SGHTA and FQGNSA. CDR3 sequence: CASSRDRDNSPLHF.

This chain uses TRBV9 with TRBJ2-7; TCRdb outputs TRBD1, but without DNA this stays unchecked. This CDR3 is built from 14 residues. Germline V gene sequence: CDR1 SGDLS, CDR2 YYNGEE. This CDR3 reads CASNGGSGTYEQYF. The full variable domain, with the rest looked up from reference TRBV9 and TRBJ2-7, is DSGVTQTPKHLITATGQRVTLRCSPRSGDLSVYWYQQSLDQGLQFLIQYYNGEERAKGNILERFSAQQFPDLHSELNLSSLELGDSALYFCASNGGSGTYEQYFGPGTRLTVT.

This rearrangement joins TRBV30 to TRBJ2-5; as DNA is missing, the TRBD2 call by TCRdb cannot be tested. The CDR3 is 12 residues long. Per the germline V gene, CDR1 is GTSNPN and CDR2 is SVGIG (reference sequence). CDR3 residues: CAWSLAGGLKYF.

The gene calls are TRBV5-1 and TRBJ2-3; TCRdb outputs TRBD2, but without DNA this stays unchecked. This CDR3 is 16 amino acids long. Germline CDR1 is SGHRS and CDR2 is YFSETQ. The CDR3 protein is CASSPSGGGGTDTQYF.

The J gene is TRBJ1-2, the V gene TRBV11-2; without DNA, the TCRdb call of TRBD1 cannot be checked. From germline, CDR1 is SGHAT and CDR2 FQNNGV. The CDR3 is 16 residues long. Here the CDR3 reads CASSLGASDRRGGYTF.

This sequence joins TRBV20-1 and TRBJ1-3; TCRdb picks TRBD1, but there is no DNA to check that call. The CDR3 totals 14 residues. Germline-derived CDR1 and CDR2 are DFQATT and SNEGSKA (reference sequence). This CDR3 is CSAVQVDSGNTIYF.

The chain uses TRBV19 and TRBJ2-3; TCRdb's assignment of TRBD2 cannot be checked, as there is no DNA. This CDR3 contains 16 residues. Germline CDR1 and CDR2: LNHDA and SQIVND (reference sequence). CDR3 sequence reads: CASSLPSGRGTDTQYF.

The rearrangement uses TRBV2 and TRBJ2-3; checking the TCRdb D call of TRBD1 is not possible without DNA. Germline CDR1 reads SNHLY; CDR2 reads FYNNEI. This CDR3 comprises 16 residues. The CDR3 loop is CASSDRTGRVADTQYF.

The CDR3 sequence: CSVGPLGTDTQYF. The chain is built from TRBV29-1 and TRBJ2-3; TCRdb outputs TRBD1, but without DNA this stays unchecked. The CDR3 loop spans 13 amino acids. Germline-derived CDR1 and CDR2 are SQVTM and ANQGSEA.

This chain joins TRBV6-1 and TRBJ1-1. The CDR3 totals 14 residues. Germline V gene data show CDR1 as MNHNS and CDR2 as SASEGT. CDR3 region: CASRGRNMNTEAFF.

The chain has TRBV3-1 and TRBJ1-1. The germline V gene has CDR1 LGHDT and CDR2 YNNKEL (reference sequence). CDR3 length equals 13 residues. CDR3 protein: CASSRSDPTEAFF.

This chain connects TRBV20-1 to TRBJ1-1; the TCRdb D gene call, TRBD1, has no DNA to confirm it. This CDR3 is 14 amino acids long. CDR1 is DFQATT, CDR2 SNEGSKA, per germline (reference sequence). The CDR3 here is CSARRPQTATEAFF.

This chain joins TRBV29-1 and TRBJ1-2; the TRBD1 assignment by TCRdb is unverifiable without DNA. There are 14 residues in the CDR3. CDR1 and CDR2 from the germline V gene are SQVTM and ANQGSEA. Here the CDR3 reads CSVEGGRTAYGYTF.

V and J are TRBV12-3 or TRBV12-4 and TRBJ2-1; TCRdb designates TRBD2, a call that cannot be tested without DNA. CDR3 length equals 15 residues. CDR3 amino acids: CASSLAGLGYNEQFF.

V usage is TRBV5-4 and J usage is TRBJ2-1; the D gene TCRdb calls, TRBD1, cannot be checked with no DNA. Germline lookup yields CDR1 SGHNT and CDR2 YYREEE (reference sequence). The length of the CDR3 is 14 residues. The CDR3 here is CASSNSGQGKEQFF. Full variable domain (remainder filled in from reference TRBV5-4 and TRBJ2-1): ETGVTQSPTHLIKTRGQQVTLRCSSQSGHNTVSWYQQALGQGPQFIFQYYREEENGRGNFPPRFSGLQFPNYSSELNVNALELDDSALYLCASSNSGQGKEQFFGPGTRLTVL.

This rearrangement joins TRBV12-3 or TRBV12-4 to TRBJ1-5. CDR3 length: 15 residues. The CDR3: CASSLTPNPNQPQHF.

V is TRBV10-3 and J is TRBJ2-1; without DNA, the TCRdb call of TRBD2 cannot be checked. Per germline, CDR1 ENHRY and CDR2 SYGVKD. The CDR3 is 18 residues long. The CDR3: CAISSTSGGGSAYNEQFF.

V gene TRBV6-5 combines with J gene TRBJ1-1. This CDR3 region has 12 residues. Germline values: CDR1 MNHEY, CDR2 SVGAGI. CDR3 sequence reads: CASSYYGAEAFF.